This T cell receptor (beta chain) was identified during a study of T cells in Graves' hyperthyroidism and ophthalmopathy. Study-wide points: Most thyroid-expanded clonotypes above 0.001 were also found in blood.

TCR beta CDR3 regions were amplified from RNA transcripts. A first-round RT-PCR of the TCR CDR3 used the HTBI primer set. TCRdb recomputed calls from the multiplex PCR reads with MiXCR, one row per CDR3 protein. The data hold roughly 110,000 distinct CDR3 sequences, with around a sixth observed a single time. The sample holds a few counts of this clonotype. Its antigen is still unknown. Based on clinical symptoms, serum thyroxine and TRAb, thyroid ultrasound and orbital computed tomography, diagnoses were reached. Extraction of PBMCs used roughly 9.4 ml of fresh peripheral blood. The ends lost 8 bases at V and 4 bases at J; junction bases unmatched: 6. Germline V gene sequence: CDR1 SNHLY, CDR2 FYNNEI. CDR3 length: 13 amino acids.

Material for sequencing was blood. The V and J genes are TRBV2 and TRBJ1-1, with 8 bases identical to TRBD1. This TCR was recovered from a woman between 50 and 59 years old with Graves' hyperthyroidism. The CDR3 sequence: CASRLGQGTEAFF. The CDR3 DNA sequence: TGTGCCAGCCGACTAGGACAGGGCACTGAAGCTTTCTTT.